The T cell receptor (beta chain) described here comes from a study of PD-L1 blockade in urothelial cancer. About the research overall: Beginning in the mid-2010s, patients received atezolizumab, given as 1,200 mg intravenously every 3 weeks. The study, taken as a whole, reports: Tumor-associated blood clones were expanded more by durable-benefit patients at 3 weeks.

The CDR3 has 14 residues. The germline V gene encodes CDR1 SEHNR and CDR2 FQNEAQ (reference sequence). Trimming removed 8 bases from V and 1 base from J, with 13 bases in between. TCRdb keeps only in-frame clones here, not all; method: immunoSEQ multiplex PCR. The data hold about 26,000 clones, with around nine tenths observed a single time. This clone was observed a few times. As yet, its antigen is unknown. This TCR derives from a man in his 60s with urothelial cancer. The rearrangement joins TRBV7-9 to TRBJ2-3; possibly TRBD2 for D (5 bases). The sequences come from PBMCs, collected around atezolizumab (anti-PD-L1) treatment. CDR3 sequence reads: CASSERNRTDTQYF. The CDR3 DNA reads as TGTGCCAGCTCGGAGCGGAACCGCACAGATACGCAGTATTTT.